This is a list of T cell receptor beta chains from one sample in a study of T cell responses to AZD1222 COVID-19 vaccine. Using immunoSEQ multiplex PCR, the repertoire was profiled, and TCRdb retains in-frame clones only, with some absent. The sample shows some 110,000 clones, about 91% of them seen only once. The sequencing here drew on peripheral blood, taken on day 0 of AZD1222 vaccination. All receptors derive from an adult in good health. Both conserved end residues are part of each CDR3. D genes are given only for firm matches.

j_gene: TRBJ2-2
v_gene: TRBV10-1
d_gene: -
CDR3nt: TGCGCCAGCAGTGGCCCCCCGAGGGCCGGGGAGCTGTTTTTT
CDR3aa: CASSGPPRAGELFF

j_gene: TRBJ1-1
v_gene: TRBV6-5
d_gene: -
CDR3nt: TGTGCCAGCAGTTACTTCGGGACTCGGGGAACTGAAGCTTTCTTT
CDR3aa: CASSYFGTRGTEAFF

j_gene: TRBJ1-2
v_gene: TRBV7-9
d_gene: -
CDR3nt: TGTGCCAGCAGCCACACAGGACGTCTTAAAGGGTATGGCTACACCTTC
CDR3aa: CASSHTGRLKGYGYTF

j_gene: TRBJ1-3
v_gene: TRBV27
d_gene: TRBD1
CDR3nt: TGTGCCAGCAGTCCCCTACAGGGGCCTTATGGAAACACCATATATTTT
CDR3aa: CASSPLQGPYGNTIYF

j_gene: TRBJ1-5
v_gene: TRBV6-5
d_gene: -
CDR3nt: TGTGCCAGCAGTTACGCAGAGTATAGCAATCAGCCCCAGCATTTT
CDR3aa: CASSYAEYSNQPQHF

j_gene: TRBJ1-2
v_gene: TRBV19
d_gene: -
CDR3nt: TGTGCCAGTAGTATAGGGCACTTAGGTGGCTACACCTTC
CDR3aa: CASSIGHLGGYTF

j_gene: TRBJ1-4
v_gene: TRBV5-1
d_gene: -
CDR3nt: TGCGCCAGCAGTCAGGACGTAAATGAAAAACTGTTTTTT
CDR3aa: CASSQDVNEKLFF

j_gene: TRBJ1-1
v_gene: TRBV18
d_gene: -
CDR3nt: TGTGCCAGCTCATATCCCGGTGTCAGCGGCAGGGTCACTGAAGCTTTCTTT
CDR3aa: CASSYPGVSGRVTEAFF

j_gene: TRBJ1-6
v_gene: TRBV30
d_gene: -
CDR3nt: TGTGCCTGTTTTCGGACGGACCGTTCACCCCTCCACTTT
CDR3aa: CACFRTDRSPLHF

j_gene: TRBJ1-1
v_gene: TRBV12-3/TRBV12-4
d_gene: -
CDR3nt: TGTGCCAGCAGTTTAGCGCTGGGGGCGGAAGCTTTCTTT
CDR3aa: CASSLALGAEAFF

j_gene: TRBJ2-4
v_gene: TRBV10-2
d_gene: TRBD2
CDR3nt: TGCGCCAGCACCCCCGCAGGAGGCAGGCTGGTTTTCGGGGGGGCCAAAAACATTCAGTACTTC
CDR3aa: CASTPAGGRLVFGGAKNIQYF

j_gene: TRBJ2-7
v_gene: TRBV7-3
d_gene: TRBD1
CDR3nt: TGTGCCAGCAGCTTAGGGACAGGGGCTTACTACGAGCAGTACTTC
CDR3aa: CASSLGTGAYYEQYF

j_gene: TRBJ2-1
v_gene: TRBV15
d_gene: -
CDR3nt: TGTGCCACCAGCAGAGATCGGTATCGCCTACACAATGAGCAGTTCTTC
CDR3aa: CATSRDRYRLHNEQFF

j_gene: TRBJ2-2
v_gene: TRBV11-2
d_gene: -
CDR3nt: TGTGCCAGCAGCTCGGCACAGGCCAGGGAGCTGTTTTTT
CDR3aa: CASSSAQARELFF

j_gene: TRBJ1-2
v_gene: TRBV6-5
d_gene: -
CDR3nt: TGTGCCAGCACCCGACGGGGTAATGATGGCTACACCTTC
CDR3aa: CASTRRGNDGYTF

j_gene: TRBJ1-1
v_gene: TRBV30
d_gene: TRBD1
CDR3nt: TGTGCCTGGAGTGTAGGCTCCCTGACAGGGAAGAGGTTTACTGAAGCTTTCTTT
CDR3aa: CAWSVGSLTGKRFTEAFF

j_gene: TRBJ2-7
v_gene: TRBV29-1
d_gene: TRBD1
CDR3nt: TGCAGCGGCCAGGGACAGGATGACTACGAGCAGTACTTC
CDR3aa: CSGQGQDDYEQYF